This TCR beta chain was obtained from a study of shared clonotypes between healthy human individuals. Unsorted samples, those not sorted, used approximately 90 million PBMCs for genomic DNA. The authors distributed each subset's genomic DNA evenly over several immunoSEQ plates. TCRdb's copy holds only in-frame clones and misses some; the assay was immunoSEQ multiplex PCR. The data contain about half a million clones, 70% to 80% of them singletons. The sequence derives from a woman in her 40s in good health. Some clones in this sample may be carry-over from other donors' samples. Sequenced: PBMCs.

CDR3 amino acids: CASSRRQVLNTEAFF. The CDR3 DNA follows: TGTGCCAGCAGCCGACGACAGGTGCTGAACACTGAAGCTTTCTTT. The rearrangement joins TRBV11-2 to TRBJ1-1; D may be TRBD1 (6 bases). Trimming removed 5 bases from V and 0 bases from J, with 13 bases in between. This CDR3 has 15 residues. Germline V CDR1 and CDR2: SGHAT, FQNNGV.